One sample yielded the 8 T cell receptor beta chains listed below, sequenced in a study of T cell repertoires in cytomegalovirus infection. TCRdb reanalysed the reads using MiXCR and keeps one entry per CDR3 protein. The data contain 250,000 to 300,000 distinct CDR3 sequences, about 13% of them singletons. The sample was PBMCs. The receptor source for this set is a human donor in good health (CMV status not recorded). Some clones in this sample may be carry-over from other donors' samples.

The V call is TRBV5-4, the J call TRBJ2-7, with TRBD2 identical over 8 bases. The CDR3 is 12 amino acids. The germline V gene encodes CDR1 SGHNT and CDR2 YYREEE (reference sequence). The ends lost 4 bases at V and 7 bases at J; junction bases unmatched: 4. CDR3 nucleotides: TGTGCCAGCAGCCACCCGGGGGGGGAGCAGTACTTC. It codes for CASSHPGGEQYF.

This clonotype was detected only a few times. This chain connects TRBV7-9 to TRBJ2-1; the match to TRBD2 covers 9 bases. The CDR3 is 16 amino acids. Germline trimming cut 5 bases from V and 2 bases from J; bases unmatched to any gene: 7. Germline CDR1 and CDR2: SEHNR and FQNEAQ (reference sequence). CDR3 DNA sequence: TGTGCCAGCAGCGCGAGCGGGAGGCCTACCTACAATGAGCAGTTCTTC. It is translated as CASSASGRPTYNEQFF.

Ten or more counts support this clonotype. The J gene is TRBJ2-1, the V gene TRBV11-2; D not certain. V dropped 3 bases and J dropped 4 bases, with 7 bases sitting between them. Germline assignment: CDR1 SGHAT and CDR2 FQNNGV. The CDR3 sequence is 13 residues long. The CDR3 DNA sequence: TGTGCCAGCAGCTTGCTTACTTACAATGAGCAGTTCTTC. Translating it yields CASSLLTYNEQFF.

The chain has TRBV5-1 and TRBJ2-2, with D hard to call. Trimming cost V 4 bases and J 5 bases, with 9 bases left between them. Germline V gene data show CDR1 as SGHRS and CDR2 as YFSETQ. The CDR3 runs to 13 residues. The CDR3 is CASSLEWTGELFF. In DNA form, the CDR3 reads TGCGCCAGCAGCCTGGAATGGACCGGGGAGCTGTTTTTT.

This clonotype was counted only a few times. J is TRBJ1-5 and V is TRBV19, with 10 positions matching TRBD1. This CDR3 has 16 amino acids. Germline V CDR1 and CDR2: LNHDA, SQIVND (reference sequence). V dropped 6 bases and J dropped 4; count of bases not matched to a gene: 9. The CDR3 here is CASRREPGQGNQPQHF. The DNA for the CDR3 is TGTGCCAGTAGAAGAGAGCCGGGACAGGGGAATCAGCCCCAGCATTTT.

This clonotype has at least ten counts. The V call is TRBV28, the J call TRBJ1-2; D call uncertain. The CDR3 is 19 amino acids. The germline gives CDR1 MDHEN, CDR2 SYDVKM. Deletions cut 3 bases from V and 5 bases from J, with 28 bases between. Here the CDR3 reads CASSFGVPPPSDPLYGYTF. The CDR3 DNA follows: TGTGCCAGCAGTTTCGGGGTTCCCCCCCCTTCAGACCCCCTATATGGCTACACCTTC.

This clonotype was observed many times. The chain joins TRBV7-8 to TRBJ2-1; D is unclear. V lost 5 bases and J 8 bases, leaving 22 bases between the germline ends. The germline gives CDR1 SGHVS, CDR2 FQNEAQ. This CDR3 is built from 16 residues. CDR3 DNA: TGTGCCAGCAGCCCCCACCGAGTGAGTAATGGATATGAGCAGTTCTTC. The encoded protein is CASSPHRVSNGYEQFF.

On this clonotype: A read error is possible here, since a much larger clone lies one base away. The rearrangement uses TRBV7-2 and TRBJ2-3, with 10 bases identical to TRBD1. The CDR3 has 15 amino acids. The V and J ends lost 5 bases and 2 bases, in that order; junction bases with no gene match: 4. The germline V gene has CDR1 SGHTA and CDR2 FQGNSA. CDR3 DNA sequence: TGTGCCAGCAGCCCCGGGACAGGGGCCACAGATACGCAGTATTTT. Translation gives CASSPGTGATDTQYF.